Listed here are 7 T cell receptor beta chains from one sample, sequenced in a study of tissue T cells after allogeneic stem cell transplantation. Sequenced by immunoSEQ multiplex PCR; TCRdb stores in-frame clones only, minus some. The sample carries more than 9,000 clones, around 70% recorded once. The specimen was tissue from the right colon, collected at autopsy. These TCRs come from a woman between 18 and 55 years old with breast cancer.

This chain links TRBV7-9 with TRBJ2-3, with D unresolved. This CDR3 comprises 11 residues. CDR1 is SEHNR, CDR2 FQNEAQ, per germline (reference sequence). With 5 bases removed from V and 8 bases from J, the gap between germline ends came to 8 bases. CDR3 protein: CASSRVGTQYF. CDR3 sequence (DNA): TGTGCCAGCAGCCGAGTCGGTACGCAGTATTTT.

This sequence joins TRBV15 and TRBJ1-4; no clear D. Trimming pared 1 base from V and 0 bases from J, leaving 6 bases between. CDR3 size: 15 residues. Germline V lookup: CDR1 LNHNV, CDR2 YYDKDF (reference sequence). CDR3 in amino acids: CATSRGGSTNEKLFF. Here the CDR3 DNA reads TGTGCCACCAGCAGAGGGGGTTCAACTAATGAAAAACTGTTTTTT.

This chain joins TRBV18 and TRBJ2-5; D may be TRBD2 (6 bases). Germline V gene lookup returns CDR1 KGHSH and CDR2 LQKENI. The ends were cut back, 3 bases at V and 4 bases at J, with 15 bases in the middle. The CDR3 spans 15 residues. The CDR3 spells CASSPGGTARETQYF. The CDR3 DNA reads TGTGCCAGCTCACCTGGCGGGACTGCACGAGAGACCCAGTACTTC.

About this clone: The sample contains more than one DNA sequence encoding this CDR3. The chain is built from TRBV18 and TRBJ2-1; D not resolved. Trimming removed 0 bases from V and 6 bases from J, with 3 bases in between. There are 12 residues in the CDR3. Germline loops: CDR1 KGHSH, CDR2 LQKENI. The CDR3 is CASSPPLNEQFF. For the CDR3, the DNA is TGTGCCAGCTCACCACCGCTCAATGAGCAGTTCTTC.

CDR3 nucleotides: TGTGCCAGCAGTGACGGACAGGGGGCAGATACGCAGTATTTT. Protein product: CASSDGQGADTQYF. This chain uses TRBV6-4 with TRBJ2-3; TRBD1 matches 10 bases. Germline CDR1 and CDR2: MRHNA and SNTAGT. This CDR3 comprises 14 residues. The ends lost 2 bases at V and 4 bases at J; junction bases unmatched: 0.

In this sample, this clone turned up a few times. The CDR3 spells CASSLVRADEAFF. CDR3 DNA sequence: TGTGCCAGCAGCTTAGTTCGGGCAGATGAAGCTTTCTTT. V usage is TRBV7-2 and J usage is TRBJ1-1; D is uncertain. The CDR3 consists of 13 residues. CDR1 is SGHTA, CDR2 FQGNSA, per germline. V lost 1 base and J lost 7, with 10 bases in between.

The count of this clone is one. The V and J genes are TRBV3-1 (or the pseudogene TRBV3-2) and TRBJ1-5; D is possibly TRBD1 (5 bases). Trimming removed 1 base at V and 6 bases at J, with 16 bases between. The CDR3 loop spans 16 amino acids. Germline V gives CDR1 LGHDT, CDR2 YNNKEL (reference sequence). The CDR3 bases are TGTGCCAGCAGCCAAGCCAATCTGGGGGGAGGTCAGCCCCAGCATTTT. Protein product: CASSQANLGGGQPQHF.